Below, one T cell receptor beta chain is given with its context. The antigen this receptor binds is unknown. Per-base qualities were not stored, and no clone one base away is much larger. This record comes from a study of cytomegalovirus exposure and HLA in healthy donors (TCRdb year 2017). In the study overall: An earlier analysis of several hundred of the donors reported 250 to 350 Gb of sequence data and some 100 million unique TCR beta sequences from about 179 million T cells. The number of typed donors differed by locus: about 629-630 for A, B, C, DRB1 and DQB1; approximately 520 for DQA1; about 600 for DPA1; and about 470 for DPB1. Genome-wide SNP genotypes for about 65% of the 666 donors were used in a later genetic analysis, which treated that subset as a discovery cohort. Every repertoire in the discovery cohort had been generated on one and the same sequencing platform. In a later analysis, previously published TCR beta repertoires from several hundred donors were re-analyzed and high-resolution HLA genotyping was added so that TCR occurrence patterns could be studied. HLA typing covered class I and class II loci at four-digit resolution. An earlier analysis of several hundred of the donors applied high-throughput TCR beta sequencing to assess whether each TCR beta V gene segment acted as functional or pseudogenic. The study was designed to test whether signatures of past pathogen exposure could be identified by cataloging public T cell receptors. Among the roughly 430 genotyped donors, around 81% belonged to the genetic ancestry cluster associated with self-reported Caucasian donors. Among about 360 genotyped donors of the cohort, an average of approximately 240,000 unique TCR beta nucleotide sequences were sequenced per donor, roughly 20% of them non-productive. Donor age, sex, ethnicity and CMV serostatus were compiled alongside the repertoire data. To predict cytomegalovirus infection status, the study combined high-throughput TCR immunosequencing, statistical association of individual TCRs with disease status, and machine learning. Rather than drawing on any new phenotypic data, the later analysis identified candidate immune exposures from TCR beta sequences and the way those sequences occurred across donors. An early release that covered around 590 HLA-typed donors contained around 300 gigabases of sequencing data and tens of millions of unique TCR sequences. The study profiled the T cell repertoires of around 700 subjects by immunosequencing and related them to cytomegalovirus serostatus. Because of strong linkage in the cohort, roughly 5 DR-DQ haplotypes were treated as single units for association and clustering. Besides the first cohort of roughly 640 subjects, a separate validation cohort made up of 120 or so different subjects was used. What the study reported, not specific to this receptor: Compared with the 666-donor mean, donors in an Asian-associated ancestry cluster had fewer N-insertions in productive TCRs, according to a later genetic analysis. The authors suggested that the approach could potentially be extended to other disease states and immunological phenotypes. Correlated functional status among segregating V segments might reflect linkage disequilibrium, but an unknown experimental factor could not be ruled out. A later analysis found that HLA-associated TCR beta chains were more clonally expanded and had lower generation probabilities than equally common non-associated chains. The only immune exposure information available for the cohort was CMV serostatus. The sequencing pipeline was judged likely to have produced a cluster of highly shared sequence variants as a technical artifact. In a later analysis, the rate of TCR association differed among HLA loci, with DRB1 alleles having the most associated TCRs and HLA-C alleles having the fewest. In this cohort, only TCR beta chains were sequenced, and detectable features were limited by the absence of alpha or paired-chain data. In an earlier analysis of about 600 of the donors, most TCR beta V segments appeared in productive rearrangements about 87% or about 30% of the time, broadly matching IMGT annotations. In a later analysis, 16,951 TCR beta sequences were associated with specific HLA alleles at a false discovery rate of 0.05. The study gave a list of under 200 TCR beta chains associated with cytomegalovirus. A further reported finding was that TCR beta sequences accurately predicted the HLA-A and HLA-B alleles for most subjects in the first cohort. Most TCR sequences were seen in very few donors, while some public TCRs were found in many individuals. The classifier was reported to diagnose cytomegalovirus status with high specificity and sensitivity in both the original cohort and the validation cohort. In vitro tests confirmed that a few of the cytomegalovirus-associated TCR beta chains recognize cytomegalovirus antigens. HLA typing was unavailable for some donors at each locus, so association tests used only the typed subset. Presence/absence analyses assumed roughly uniform sequencing depth across donors, an assumption that may not hold. A later analysis found that most CMV-associated TCR beta chains appeared HLA-restricted, with HLA associations seemingly driven largely by CMV exposure. Some IMGT-functional V segments, including TRBV6-2 and TRBV6-3, could not be told apart with the 87-base-pair reads, so those segments were excluded. According to a later analysis, parvovirus B19, influenza, CMV and Epstein-Barr virus appeared linked to several top co-occurrence clusters. Strong co-occurrence of HLA alleles, especially DR and DQ, made assigning TCR associations to individual alleles difficult. Because counts were too low, around 17 rarely observed V segments, including chromosome 9 orphons, were left out of the earlier analysis of roughly 600 of the donors. V-gene and J-gene trimming of TCR beta chains was associated with a missense DCLRE1C variant in a later genetic analysis, and the association was replicated in an independent cohort.

In total, roughly 710 healthy bone marrow donors made up the cohort. At the time of sampling, every cohort member was nominally healthy, though immune exposures that went unrecorded were likely present. The donor tested CMV seropositive and was one of the 289 seropositive cohort members. Each donor provided a peripheral blood sample, and peripheral blood mononuclear cells were used for TCR beta sequencing. The Qiagen DNeasy Blood Extraction Kit was used to extract genomic DNA from the blood cell samples. For CDR1 and CDR2, the germline V gene lists MDHEN and SYDVKM. Taken from cysteine to phenylalanine, the CDR3 has 10 residues. Only CDR3 DNA remains: 30 bases, in frame from the first base. A distance of 7 bases separates the germline ends of V and J, which lose 6 bases and 8 bases respectively. The library was built by means of the immunoSEQ multiplex PCR assay. The multiplex PCR relied on a mix of 60 forward primers for TCR Vbeta segments and 13 reverse primers for TCR Jbeta segments. The CDR3 region of rearranged TCR beta genes was amplified from genomic DNA with a multiplex PCR assay. The amplified TCR beta libraries were sequenced on the Illumina HiSeq System as 87-base-pair reads. The authors' pipeline ran thus. Across the roughly 670 repertoires, a later analysis counted approximately 75 million unique TCR beta chains, some 11 million of which were shared by at least two donors. Raw reads were error-corrected and collapsed into unique sequences by a nearest-neighbor algorithm in which closely related sequences were merged to remove PCR and sequencing errors. V, D and J gene segments were assigned by aligning CDR3 sequences to IMGT reference sequences. For a sequence to be retained, a match of at least six nucleotides was required to both a V gene segment and a J gene segment. Rearrangements were called productive when the CDR3 lacked stop codons and stayed in frame with V and J; all others were non-productive. Following IMGT convention, CDR3 was defined as the stretch from the second conserved V-encoded cysteine up to the conserved J-encoded phenylalanine. The earlier analysis of about 640 of the donors excluded any sequence lacking an unambiguous match to a single V gene segment. In an earlier analysis of 450 to 750 of the donors, a V segment was called functional when productive rearrangements were above 56.7%, and segregating when the standard deviation between donors exceeded 5%. A statistical classification framework was built for diagnosing cytomegalovirus status from the catalog of TCR beta chain sequences. In a later analysis, V and J genes were assigned by comparing TCR nucleotide sequences against IMGT/GENE-DB human TR gene sequences. A later analysis assigned CDR3 sequences and most-parsimonious VDJ recombination scenarios with the TCRdist pipeline. A later analysis defined each TCR beta chain by its CDR3 amino acid sequence plus V-gene family, and excluded reads lacking a unique V-gene family. In a later analysis, approximately 590 highly shared, low-generation-probability nucleotide sequences were removed to address suspected cross-contamination and a sequencing artifact. In a later analysis, a clonal expansion index was calculated for each public chain from normalized within-repertoire ranks of inferred template counts. Generation probabilities in a later analysis came from a VDJ recombination model fitted to out-of-frame rearrangements, and those results were checked against IGoR. In a later analysis, TCR-TCR, TCR-HLA and TCR-CMV co-occurrence was scored with hypergeometric tests, and a repertoire-size bias correction was applied to TCR pairs. False discovery rates were estimated in a later analysis by permuting HLA or CMV assignments 20 times. In a later analysis, co-occurring TCRs were grouped using DBSCAN, and TCRdist sequence similarity was added for clustering within HLA-allele-positive subsets. Repertoires with fewer than 30,000 or more than 120,000 public chains were left out of co-occurrence clustering, as were about 5 repertoires with anomalous nucleotide sharing. TCRdb provides this immuneACCESS table in a form limited to in-frame rearrangements. Some clones are lacking; in checked studies, under half of them reflect an unresolved V gene, and why the rest are absent is not known. Clonal size and the V and J genes are those of that table, whereas D and trimming came from the DNA. The sample table shows 90,000 to 150,000 clones, and about 73% are seen once. The ten largest clones take up 3% to 4% of the sample.

Source material: PBMCs. The clonotype comes from a woman aged 25-40 years in good health and CMV-seropositive. This receptor chain uses TRBV28 and TRBJ1-1; there is no confident call for the D gene. The CDR3 protein is CASRRVEAFF. The bases read TGTGCCAGCAGGAGGGTCGAAGCTTTCTTT.